Listed here are 25 T cell receptor beta chains from one sample, sequenced in a study of human T cells and chemical hapten exposure. TCRdb called the RACE reads again in MiXCR, with one record for every CDR3 protein. The table has about 140,000 distinct CDR3 sequences, about an eighth seen once; the top ten hold around 1.4%. Described time point: patch test 2, 6 weeks after DPC sensitization. Described treatment: therapeutic diphenylcyclopropenone sensitization with weekly scalp DPC. This specimen consisted of whole blood, obtained in connection with sensitization to the hapten diphenylcyclopropenone (DPC). All receptors come from a woman aged 50 to 60 with alopecia areata. Some clones in this sample may be carry-over from other donors' samples.

This clonotype turned up a few times. The chain is built from TRBV30 and TRBJ1-1, with no clear D. The V end was cut by 0 bases, the J end by 0 bases, with 8 bases between. CDR1 GTSNPN and CDR2 SVGIG come from the germline V gene (reference sequence). This CDR3 region has 14 residues. CDR3 coding DNA: TGTGCCTGGAGTGTAGCGCCAATGAACACTGAAGCTTTCTTT. Amino acid sequence: CAWSVAPMNTEAFF.

Ten or more counts support this clonotype. CDR3 DNA: TGTGCCAGCAGTATTAGCACAGATACGCAGTATTTT. It specifies CASSISTDTQYF. The chain uses TRBV12-3 or TRBV12-4 and TRBJ2-3, with D hard to call. There are 12 residues in the CDR3. Deletions cut 5 bases from V and 0 bases from J, with 3 bases between.

The V call is TRBV10-3, the J call TRBJ2-7, with a weak D call TRBD2 (6 bases). Germline values: CDR1 ENHRY, CDR2 SYGVKD. The length of the CDR3 is 14 residues. V was trimmed by 7 bases and J by 2 bases, leaving 15 bases between them. This chain's CDR3 is CAIMAAGLTYEQYF. The CDR3, as DNA: TGTGCCATCATGGCAGCGGGCCTGACCTACGAGCAGTACTTC.

This clonotype showed up just a few times. V is TRBV28 and J is TRBJ2-7, with 7 positions matching TRBD2. The V and J ends lost 2 bases and 4 bases, in that order; junction bases with no gene match: 11. Germline CDR1 and CDR2: MDHEN and SYDVKM. CDR3 size: 16 residues. As DNA, the CDR3 is TGTGCCAGCAGTTTAAGGATGACGGGAGGTCCGTACGAGCAGTACTTC. Translation gives CASSLRMTGGPYEQYF.

This clonotype came up many times. This chain links TRBV28 with TRBJ1-4; D might be TRBD1 (6 bases). The CDR3 contains 16 residues. V shed 5 bases and J shed 0 bases, with 13 bases lying between them. From germline, CDR1 is MDHEN and CDR2 SYDVKM. The CDR3 bases are TGTGCCAGCAGTGCTCCTCAGGGGCCAACTAATGAAAAACTGTTTTTT. It translates to CASSAPQGPTNEKLFF. Combining the CDR3 with reference TRBV28 and TRBJ1-4 gives the whole variable domain DVKVTQSSRYLVKRTGEKVFLECVQDMDHENMFWYRQDPGLGLRLIYFSYDVKMKEKGDIPEGYSVSREKKERFSLILESASTNQTSMYLCASSAPQGPTNEKLFFGSGTQLSVL.

CDR3 sequence reads: CSVRGLDYGYTF. The CDR3 DNA follows: TGCAGCGTCAGGGGGTTGGACTATGGCTACACCTTC. The genes are TRBV29-1 and TRBJ1-2; TRBD1 matches at 7 bases. The CDR3 contains 12 residues. From germline, CDR1 is SQVTM and CDR2 ANQGSEA. Trimming at V came to 6 bases and at J to 3 bases, leaving 4 bases not matched to a gene.

The rearrangement uses TRBV18 and TRBJ1-1; 10 bases align to TRBD1. V lost 4 bases and J lost 2; bases outside the gene matches: 4. CDR3 length: 15 amino acids. Germline V gene lookup returns CDR1 KGHSH and CDR2 LQKENI. Written as DNA, the CDR3 is TGTGCCAGCTCACGGGACAGGGGACGTAACACTGAAGCTTTCTTT. It translates to CASSRDRGRNTEAFF.

This clonotype was seen a few times. J is TRBJ2-5 and V is TRBV9; 11 bases match TRBD2. The V and J ends lost 1 base and 4 bases, in that order; junction bases with no gene match: 6. CDR1 SGDLS and CDR2 YYNGEE come from the germline V gene. The CDR3 is 16 residues long. CDR3 protein: CASSVPASGRRETQYF. The CDR3 DNA follows: TGTGCCAGCAGCGTACCGGCTAGCGGGAGGAGAGAGACCCAGTACTTC.

In this sample, this clonotype turned up a few times. The chain links TRBV20-1 to TRBJ1-6; 7 nucleotides agree with TRBD1. Losses at the gene ends were 6 bases for V and 6 bases for J; bases not matched to a gene: 11. CDR1 and CDR2 (germline): DFQATT, SNEGSKA (reference sequence). The CDR3 runs to 15 residues. CDR3 bases: TGCAGTGCGAGGACTCGCAACAGGGGTAATTCACCCCTCCACTTT. Translating gives CSARTRNRGNSPLHF.

This clonotype was counted many times. The rearrangement uses TRBV27 and TRBJ1-2, with TRBD1 matching 9 bases. In germline, CDR1 is MNHEY, CDR2 SMNVEV (reference sequence). CDR3 length: 17 residues. V trimming: 5 bases; J trimming: 5 bases; junction bases outside the gene matches: 15. CDR3 protein: CASSPRANRGQVYGYTF. In DNA form, the CDR3 reads TGTGCCAGCAGTCCGCGCGCGAACAGGGGGCAGGTATATGGCTACACCTTC.

This clonotype showed up just a few times. This sequence joins TRBV7-9 and TRBJ2-2; D may match TRBD1 or TRBD2 (5 bases each). Germline V gene sequence: CDR1 SEHNR, CDR2 FQNEAQ (reference sequence). The V gene lost 11 bases and the J gene lost 5 bases, with 21 bases spanning the gap. This CDR3 is built from 15 residues. The CDR3 DNA follows: TGTGCCTTATCAAGGGGCGGTACGGGAACCGGGGAGCTGTTTTTT. Amino acid sequence: CALSRGGTGTGELFF.

In its sample, this clonotype was seen a few times. V usage is TRBV6-5 and J usage is TRBJ1-2; 8 nucleotides agree with TRBD1. Germline-derived CDR1 and CDR2 are MNHEY and SVGAGI. The J segment lost 5 bases and the V segment lost 7 bases, leaving 9 bases of the junction unmatched. This CDR3 region has 14 residues. CDR3 DNA sequence: TGTGCCAGCACCGGGACAGGTGGGAGATATGGCTACACCTTC. Amino acid sequence: CASTGTGGRYGYTF.

This clonotype was detected many times. DNA for the CDR3: TGTGCCACCAGTGACCACCAGGGGGCATCAGGGGAGCTGTTTTTT. This gives the protein CATSDHQGASGELFF. The J gene is TRBJ2-2, the V gene TRBV24-1; 8 positions agree with TRBD1. The CDR3 loop spans 15 amino acids. With 4 bases clipped from V and 8 bases from J, the junction kept 8 bases outside the gene matches. Germline values: CDR1 KGHDR, CDR2 SFDVKD.

The V call is TRBV20-1, the J call TRBJ2-3, with no clear D. Germline V gene sequence: CDR1 DFQATT, CDR2 SNEGSKA (reference sequence). The CDR3 is 12 residues long. V was cut by 2 bases and J by 0 bases, with 3 bases left in between. CDR3 loop: CSARFSTDTQYF. CDR3 bases: TGCAGTGCTAGATTTAGCACAGATACGCAGTATTTT.

The CDR3 is CASSSGLAGNEQFF. The CDR3, as DNA: TGTGCCAGCAGTTCGGGACTAGCGGGAAACGAGCAGTTCTTC. The rearrangement uses TRBV27 and TRBJ2-1; 13 bases are a match to TRBD2. From germline, CDR1 is MNHEY and CDR2 SMNVEV (reference sequence). J gave up 10 bases and V 4 bases, and 4 bases lay outside the gene matches. The CDR3 has 14 residues.

A word on this clonotype: A much larger clone lies a single base off, so this may be a read error. The chain is built from TRBV20-1 and TRBJ1-2; D remains ambiguous. CDR1 is DFQATT and CDR2 is SNEGSKA in the germline V gene (reference sequence). The CDR3 is 13 amino acids. This CDR3 reads CGARVNLNYGYTF. DNA for the CDR3: TGCGGTGCTAGAGTGAATCTTAACTATGGCTACACCTTC.

There are many counts of this clonotype. The V gene is TRBV5-1, the J gene TRBJ1-4; TRBD1 aligns across 7 bases. CDR3 length: 19 residues. From germline, CDR1 is SGHRS and CDR2 YFSETQ. Trimming at V came to 4 bases and at J to 5 bases, leaving 20 bases not matched to a gene. The CDR3 DNA reads TGCGCCAGCAGCGCTGATGCCGGGACAGTAACCGAACCCAATGAAAAACTGTTTTTT. Protein sequence: CASSADAGTVTEPNEKLFF.

This clonotype was recorded many times. The genes are TRBV11-2 and TRBJ2-1; 11 bases agree with TRBD2. This CDR3 region has 16 residues. Germline CDR1 is SGHAT and CDR2 is FQNNGV. The ends lost 4 bases at V and 6 bases at J; junction bases unmatched: 8. CDR3 amino acids: CASSSILAGAGNEQFF. In DNA form, the CDR3 reads TGTGCCAGCAGCTCCATACTAGCGGGAGCGGGCAATGAGCAGTTCTTC.

The table lists this clonotype with a few counts. This chain connects TRBV7-3 to TRBJ2-3; D unclear. CDR1 and CDR2 (germline): SGHTA, FQGTGA. The V end was cut by 5 bases, the J end by 1 base, with 10 bases between. The CDR3 runs to 14 residues. The CDR3 loop reads CASSVDLRTDTQYF. The CDR3 nucleotides are TGTGCCAGCAGCGTAGACTTACGCACAGATACGCAGTATTTT.

Ten or more counts support this clonotype. The V call is TRBV9, the J call TRBJ2-3; D not certain. This CDR3 has 13 residues. The V gene's germline CDR1 is SGDLS and CDR2 YYNGEE. Trimming cost V 0 bases and J 2 bases, with 4 bases left between them. The CDR3 DNA sequence: TGTGCCAGCAGCGTAGTCCACACAGATACGCAGTATTTT. Its protein product is CASSVVHTDTQYF.

This clonotype was counted between two and nine times. The chain carries TRBV7-8 and TRBJ2-1, with TRBD1 matching 9 bases. The CDR3 totals 15 residues. Per the germline V gene, CDR1 is SGHVS and CDR2 is FQNEAQ. Trimming removed 4 bases from V and 7 bases from J; junction bases left unmatched: 8. The CDR3 DNA reads TGTGCCAGCAGCTCGGTGGGGACAGGGACAAATGAGCAGTTCTTC. Encoded protein: CASSSVGTGTNEQFF.

This clonotype was recorded a few times. V gene TRBV5-1 combines with J gene TRBJ2-1, with 10 bases matching TRBD2. The germline CDR1 and CDR2 sequences are SGHRS and YFSETQ. V was pared by 5 bases and J by 5 bases, with 4 bases of the junction left unmatched. The CDR3 sequence is 14 residues long. The CDR3 here is CASRQLAGDNEQFF. The DNA of the CDR3 is TGCGCCAGCAGACAGCTAGCGGGAGACAATGAGCAGTTCTTC.

This chain uses TRBV29-1 with TRBJ1-2; D gene ambiguous. The V and J ends lost 1 base and 13 bases respectively, with 19 bases between them. Germline V gene lookup returns CDR1 SQVTM and CDR2 ANQGSEA. CDR3 length: 13 amino acids. The CDR3 loop is CSVEVPAGRGGTF. The CDR3 bases are TGCAGCGTTGAAGTCCCCGCGGGCCGTGGTGGCACCTTC.

Many counts were recorded for this clonotype. This sequence joins TRBV20-1 and TRBJ1-5; D is unclear. V lost 5 bases and J lost 0, with 8 bases in between. Germline V lookup: CDR1 DFQATT, CDR2 SNEGSKA (reference sequence). The CDR3 extends over 13 amino acids. The CDR3 protein is CSARIDSNQPQHF. In DNA form, the CDR3 reads TGCAGTGCTCGCATAGATAGCAATCAGCCCCAGCATTTT.

This clonotype was counted many times. Here the CDR3 DNA reads TGTGCCAGCAGCTCTCACAGGGGGGGCACTGAAGCTTTCTTT. Its translation: CASSSHRGGTEAFF. The chain is built from TRBV5-5 and TRBJ1-1; TRBD1 matches 8 bases. CDR3 length: 14 residues. Trimming removed 3 bases from V and 4 bases from J; junction bases left unmatched: 5. Germline loops: CDR1 SGHKS, CDR2 YYEKEE (reference sequence).